The 20 T cell receptor beta chains given below trace back to one sample, sequenced in a study of CD8 T cells in Susac syndrome. Random hexamers were used to reverse transcribe 0.5 to 1 ug of RNA. A single record per CDR3 protein comes from TCRdb applying MiXCR to the immunoSEQ multiplex PCR reads. The table has about 120,000 distinct CDR3 sequences, over 90% seen once. Sequencing was done on a sample of CD4+ T cells from PBMCs. The receptor set was obtained from a human donor with Susac syndrome.

The rearrangement uses TRBV9 and TRBJ2-1; tentative D call: TRBD2 (6 bases). V lost 0 bases and J 0 bases, leaving 13 bases between the germline ends. This CDR3 spans 17 amino acids. The germline CDR1 and CDR2 sequences are SGDLS and YYNGEE. CDR3 bases: TGTGCCAGCAGCGTAGTCCGGACTAAGCACTCCTACAATGAGCAGTTCTTC. Translated: CASSVVRTKHSYNEQFF.

This chain uses TRBV27 with TRBJ2-6, with D tentatively TRBD2 (5 bases). V was trimmed by 2 bases and J by 2 bases, leaving 10 bases between them. CDR3 length: 16 residues. The V gene's germline CDR1 is MNHEY and CDR2 SMNVEV (reference sequence). CDR3 DNA sequence: TGTGCCAGCAGTTTAGGTGTCGGGACTGGGGCCAACGTCCTGACTTTC. This translates into CASSLGVGTGANVLTF.

The chain links TRBV29-1 to TRBJ1-1, with TRBD1 as a possible D gene (6 bases). The CDR3 covers 12 residues. Trimming removed 4 bases from V and 4 bases from J, with 10 bases in between. Germline V gives CDR1 SQVTM, CDR2 ANQGSEA. CDR3 protein: CSVVARGTEAFF. DNA of the CDR3: TGCAGCGTTGTCGCCAGGGGCACTGAAGCTTTCTTT.

This clonotype was found once. This chain uses TRBV6-6 with TRBJ1-2; no clear D gene. The V end lost 6 bases, the J end lost 0 bases, and 8 bases lay between the germline ends. Germline lookup yields CDR1 MNHNY and CDR2 SVGAGI (reference sequence). The length of the CDR3 is 13 residues. CDR3 region: CASRAQTNYGYTF. CDR3 bases: TGTGCCAGCAGAGCCCAGACTAACTATGGCTACACCTTC.

This sequence joins TRBV5-1 and TRBJ1-3; D is unclear. The V gene lost 5 bases and the J gene lost 4 bases, with 13 bases spanning the gap. The CDR3 is 14 amino acids. Germline V gives CDR1 SGHRS, CDR2 YFSETQ. The CDR3 bases are TGCGCCAGCAGTGGCGGGAGTCCAGGAAACACCATATATTTT. This gives the protein CASSGGSPGNTIYF.

The chain is built from TRBV2 and TRBJ2-3; 11 positions agree with TRBD2. CDR1 is SNHLY and CDR2 is FYNNEI in the germline V gene. CDR3 size: 13 residues. V trimming: 11 bases; J trimming: 2 bases; junction bases outside the gene matches: 3. The CDR3 sequence: CAGTSGYTDTQYF. CDR3 nucleotides: TGTGCCGGGACTAGCGGATACACAGATACGCAGTATTTT.

This rearrangement joins TRBV18 to TRBJ2-1, with D perhaps matching TRBD1 (5 bases). V gave up 1 base and J gave up 3 bases, with 10 bases separating them. The CDR3 consists of 15 residues. Germline CDR1 and CDR2: KGHSH and LQKENI. The CDR3 loop is CASSPLAGIYNEQFF. DNA of the CDR3: TGTGCCAGCTCACCACTCGCAGGGATCTACAATGAGCAGTTCTTC. Filled out from reference TRBV18 and TRBJ2-1, the complete variable domain reads NAGVMQNPRHLVRRRGQEARLRCSPMKGHSHVYWYRQLPEEGLKFMVYLQKENIIDESGMPKERFSAEFPKEGPSILRIQQVVRGDSAAYFCASSPLAGIYNEQFFGPGTRLTVL.

V is TRBV6-1 and J is TRBJ2-7; 7 bases agree with TRBD2. This CDR3 region has 14 residues. Germline V CDR1 and CDR2: MNHNS, SASEGT. The V segment lost 10 bases and the J segment 2 bases; nucleotides outside the gene matches: 11. The CDR3, as DNA: TGTGCCACCAGAAGAGCGGGAAAAGCCTACGAGCAGTACTTC. It translates to CATRRAGKAYEQYF.

This chain joins TRBV7-9 and TRBJ2-5; D unclear. This CDR3 has 17 amino acids. Trimming took 4 bases from V and 2 from J, leaving 20 bases between them. The germline V gene encodes CDR1 SEHNR and CDR2 FQNEAQ (reference sequence). The CDR3 sequence is CASSWRFGDLDQETQYF. The CDR3 DNA follows: TGTGCCAGCAGCTGGCGATTTGGAGACCTCGATCAAGAGACCCAGTACTTC.

This chain uses TRBV14 with TRBJ2-5, with 9 bases fitting TRBD1. V lost 3 bases, J lost 3 bases, and 5 bases stayed unmatched. The CDR3 loop spans 15 amino acids. Germline loops: CDR1 SGHDN, CDR2 FVKESK. The CDR3 nucleotides read TGTGCCAGCAGCCATCACCGGGACAGGGAAGAGACCCAGTACTTC. Residues: CASSHHRDREETQYF.

V is TRBV30 and J is TRBJ2-5; no definite D call. Germline CDR1 is GTSNPN and CDR2 is SVGIG (reference sequence). The V end lost 3 bases, the J end lost 5 bases, and 13 bases lay between the germline ends. The CDR3 is made up of 13 amino acids. The CDR3 region is CAWRNSLGETQYF. The CDR3, as DNA: TGTGCCTGGAGAAACAGTCTGGGGGAGACCCAGTACTTC.

This clonotype was recorded only once. The V and J genes are TRBV3-1 and TRBJ1-1; no reliable D call. The CDR3 covers 12 residues. CDR1 LGHDT and CDR2 YNNKEL come from the germline V gene (reference sequence). Trimming removed 1 base from V and 5 bases from J, with 5 bases in between. CDR3 loop: CASSQVRTEAFF. The CDR3 DNA is TGTGCCAGCAGCCAAGTTAGGACTGAAGCTTTCTTT.

J is TRBJ1-5 and V is TRBV28; no definite D call. This CDR3 contains 12 residues. Trimming cost V 8 bases and J 3 bases, with 8 bases left between them. The germline CDR1 and CDR2 sequences are MDHEN and SYDVKM. The CDR3: CASEQFNQPQHF. The DNA for the CDR3 is TGTGCCAGCGAACAGTTCAATCAGCCCCAGCATTTT.

The gene calls are TRBV7-2 and TRBJ2-5, with 8 bases identical to TRBD1. Per the germline V gene, CDR1 is SGHTA and CDR2 is FQGNSA. The CDR3 totals 15 residues. The V gene end was trimmed by 3 bases and the J gene end by 5 bases; junction bases not matched to a gene: 8. CDR3 sequence reads: CASSFAGGSVETQYF. The CDR3 DNA follows: TGTGCCAGCAGCTTTGCAGGGGGCTCGGTGGAGACCCAGTACTTC.

The chain is built from TRBV25-1 and TRBJ2-7; tentative D call: TRBD2 (5 bases). The CDR3 totals 13 residues. The germline V and J ends were trimmed by 1 base and 3 bases, with 7 bases remaining between them. CDR1 and CDR2 (germline): MGHDK, SYGVNS. The chain's CDR3 is CASSEFGVYEQYF. CDR3 coding DNA: TGTGCCAGCAGTGAATTCGGGGTCTACGAGCAGTACTTC.

The chain carries TRBV5-6 and TRBJ1-2, with 8 bases fitting TRBD1. CDR1 is SGHDT, CDR2 YYEEEE, per germline. The CDR3 covers 16 residues. Trimming at V came to 1 base and at J to 1 base, leaving 6 bases not matched to a gene. In nucleotides, the CDR3 is TGTGCCAGCAGCTTGACCGGGACAGGTATTAACTATGGCTACACCTTC. Amino acids: CASSLTGTGINYGYTF. The full variable domain, with the rest looked up from reference TRBV5-6 and TRBJ1-2, is DAGVTQSPTHLIKTRGQQVTLRCSPKSGHDTVSWYQQALGQGPQFIFQYYEEEERQRGNFPDRFSGHQFPNYSSELNVNALLLGDSALYLCASSLTGTGINYGYTFGSGTRLTVV.

The table lists this clonotype with a count of one. Its ends do not fully match the called genes, so a read error is possible. The chain combines TRBV12-3 or TRBV12-4 with TRBJ2-7; D tentatively reads TRBD1 or TRBD2 (5 bases each). The CDR3 spans 12 residues. Written as DNA, the CDR3 is TGTGCCAGCAGTTTAGCGCGCGGGCAGGGCCACTTC. Its translation is CASSLARGQGHF.

The chain joins TRBV4-2 to TRBJ2-4; weak D call: TRBD2 (5 bases). This CDR3 is built from 16 residues. Deletions cut 0 bases from V and 2 bases from J, with 11 bases between. Germline values: CDR1 LGHNA, CDR2 YNFKEQ. Written as DNA, the CDR3 is TGTGCCAGCAGCCAAGATCGGACTTTTACCAAAAACATTCAGTACTTC. Amino acid sequence: CASSQDRTFTKNIQYF.

The chain employs TRBV6-6 and TRBJ2-5; no reliable D call. Trimming pared 0 bases from V and 5 bases from J, leaving 13 bases between. From germline, CDR1 is MNHNY and CDR2 SVGAGI (reference sequence). The CDR3 loop spans 15 amino acids. Here the CDR3 reads CASSYSAQAPETQYF. The CDR3 DNA is TGTGCCAGCAGTTACTCGGCGCAGGCCCCGGAGACCCAGTACTTC.

V and J are TRBV7-2 and TRBJ1-5, with a weak D call TRBD1 (5 bases). Germline values: CDR1 SGHTA, CDR2 FQGNSA. This CDR3 spans 14 amino acids. V gave up 5 bases and J gave up 4 bases, with 12 bases separating them. CDR3: CASSPGRPNQPQHF. In DNA, the CDR3 is TGTGCCAGCAGCCCGGGACGGCCAAATCAGCCCCAGCATTTT.